These 8 T cell receptor beta chains were sequenced from one sample in a study of T cell clonality in common variable immunodeficiency. Measured with immunoSEQ multiplex PCR; TCRdb has only the in-frame clones, and not every one. The table lists under 35,000 clones, with no singletons. Sequencing was performed on peripheral blood mononuclear cells. The receptors derive from a person aged 18 to 70 in good health.

This clone came up many times. With the read ending 3 residues before the CDR3 end, the germline J gene is used to fill in that end. V is TRBV6-1 and J is TRBJ2-1; 8 positions match TRBD2. The CDR3 runs 15 residues. With 2 bases clipped from V and 0 bases from J, the junction kept 0 bases outside the gene matches. The germline gives CDR1 MNHNS, CDR2 SASEGT. Partial CDR3 DNA: TGTGCCAGCAGTGAAAGCGGGGGCTCCTACAATGAG. It codes for CASSESGGSYNE. The full CDR3 protein reads CASSESGGSYNEQFF.

In its sample, this clone was seen many times. The sequence runs out 3 residues before the end of the CDR3; the remainder is reconstructed from the germline J gene. V gene TRBV4-1 combines with J gene TRBJ2-3; TRBD2 is a possible D gene (5 bases). Germline V gives CDR1 MGHRA, CDR2 YSYEKL. CDR3 length equals 16 residues. The sequenced part of the CDR3 DNA is TGCGCCAGCAGCCAAACCACCCTTCGGGGTAATCAGCCG. It codes for CASSQTTLRGNQP. The CDR3 reads in full as CASSQTTLRGNQPQYF.

This clone showed up many times. The read comes to an end 3 residues before the CDR3 does, leaving the germline J gene to fill in the end. J is TRBJ1-5 and V is TRBV20-1, with a possible D match to TRBD1 (6 bases). Trimming removed 4 bases at V and 2 bases at J, with 12 bases between. Germline loops: CDR1 DFQATT, CDR2 SNEGSKA (reference sequence). The CDR3 runs to 14 residues. The CDR3 reads CSATPGAGNQPQHF. The sequenced CDR3 bases are TGCAGTGCTACTCCAGGGGCAGGCAATCAGCCC.

This clone was found a few times. A read error may be the cause here, since a much bigger clone is one base away. Sequencing ends 3 residues short of the CDR3 end; the germline J gene provides the rest. The gene calls are TRBV7-3 and TRBJ2-3; 7 bases are a match to TRBD2. The CDR3 runs to 15 residues. From germline, CDR1 is SGHTA and CDR2 FQGTGA. The CDR3 sequence is CASSLTGSRGETQYF. The sequenced part of the CDR3 DNA is TGTGCCAGCAGCTTAACGGGTTCCCGGGGGGAGACG. The full variable domain, rest sourced from reference TRBV7-3 and TRBJ2-3, is GAGVSQTPSNKVTEKGKYVELRCDPISGHTALYWYRQSLGQGPEFLIYFQGTGAADDSGLPNDRFFAVRPEGSVSTLKIQRTERGDSAVYLCASSLTGSRGETQYFGPGTRLTVL.

This clone was detected ten times or more. The read falls 3 residues short of the CDR3 end, and the missing part is taken from the germline J gene. The J gene is TRBJ1-1, the V gene TRBV2; D remains ambiguous. The CDR3 totals 12 residues. The V and J ends lost 10 bases and 2 bases respectively, with 11 bases between them. Germline loops: CDR1 SNHLY, CDR2 FYNNEI. Here the CDR3 reads CATSRSNTEAFF. CDR3 DNA (partial): TGTGCCACTTCCCGGTCCAACACTGAA.

Many counts were recorded for this clone. CDR3 sequence reads: CASKKGGLVGNEQFF. The DNA read from the CDR3 is TGTGCCAGCAAGAAAGGGGGTTTGGTGGGCAATGAG. The V call is TRBV7-2, the J call TRBJ2-1; a possible D gene is TRBD1 (6 bases). Read sequence stops 3 residues before the CDR3 end, and the germline J gene provides the missing end. This CDR3 contains 15 residues. Deletions cut 7 bases from V and 6 bases from J, with 19 bases between. The germline gives CDR1 SGHTA, CDR2 FQGNSA.

This clone was picked up many times. The CDR3 end is not reached by the read, which stops 3 residues before it; the germline J gene fills it in. This chain joins TRBV4-1 and TRBJ2-1; 13 bases fit TRBD2. CDR3 length equals 17 residues. V trimming: 3 bases; J trimming: 2 bases; junction bases outside the gene matches: 4. Germline V CDR1 and CDR2: MGHRA, YSYEKL. The CDR3 bases that were read are TGCGCCAGCAGCCACCGGACTAGCGGGAGTCCCTACAATGAG. This sequence encodes CASSHRTSGSPYNE. The whole CDR3 protein reads CASSHRTSGSPYNEQFF.

This clone was recorded many times. The read comes to an end 3 residues before the CDR3 does, leaving the germline J gene to fill in the end. Within the sample, other DNA sequences also encode this same CDR3. The chain employs TRBV20-1 and TRBJ1-3; weak D call: TRBD1 (5 bases). Germline V gives CDR1 DFQATT, CDR2 SNEGSKA (reference sequence). The CDR3 runs 16 residues. V was shortened by 3 bases and J by 4 bases, with 19 bases between the two germline ends. CDR3 bases read: TGCAGTGCTAGGGGGGGACTCCTAAATGACGGAAACACC. It is translated as CSARGGLLNDGNT. The entire CDR3 is CSARGGLLNDGNTIYF.